The 23 T cell receptor beta chains in this list originate from one sample, sequenced in a study of shared clonotypes between healthy human individuals. The repertoire was sequenced with immunoSEQ multiplex PCR; TCRdb's copy has only in-frame clones and lacks some. The sample records some 2,000,000 clones, roughly 94% being singletons. In the naive CD8 group, cells lacked CD45RO and were positively selected for CCR7, so terminally differentiated effector memory CD45RA+ cells were left out. Sequenced input: naive CD8+ T cells sorted from blood. The receptors were sampled from a man between 18 and 29 years old in good health.

This chain joins TRBV5-4 and TRBJ2-7, with D possibly being TRBD1 or TRBD2 (5 bases each). Germline-derived CDR1 and CDR2 are SGHNT and YYREEE (reference sequence). Trimming stripped 1 base from V and 2 bases from J, with 13 bases between. The CDR3 has 15 residues. The CDR3 sequence is CASSLTSPGPYEQYF. For the CDR3, the DNA is TGTGCCAGCAGCTTGACTTCCCCGGGGCCCTACGAGCAGTACTTC.

DNA for the CDR3: TGTGCCAGCAGCTTAAAGGTTCTGGATGAGCAGTTCTTC. It translates to CASSLKVLDEQFF. This chain uses TRBV13 with TRBJ2-1; D ambiguous. CDR1 and CDR2 (germline): PRHDT, FYEKMQ (reference sequence). This CDR3 is built from 13 residues. Trimming left V 2 bases short and J 8 bases short, with 10 bases between. Together with reference TRBV13 and TRBJ2-1, the CDR3 gives the full variable domain: AAGVIQSPRHLIKEKRETATLKCYPIPRHDTVYWYQQGPGQDPQFLISFYEKMQSDKGSIPDRFSAQQFSDYHSELNMSSLELGDSALYFCASSLKVLDEQFFGPGTRLTVL.

The V call is TRBV27, the J call TRBJ2-1; D is possibly TRBD2 (5 bases). Per the germline V gene, CDR1 is MNHEY and CDR2 is SMNVEV (reference sequence). V was pared by 2 bases and J by 7 bases, with 12 bases between. The CDR3 runs 14 residues. CDR3 residues: CASSLRGRRNEQFF. The CDR3 DNA is TGTGCCAGCAGTTTAAGAGGGAGAAGAAATGAGCAGTTCTTC.

The chain couples TRBV6-1 to TRBJ2-7, with D unresolved. The CDR3 runs 15 residues. From germline, CDR1 is MNHNS and CDR2 SASEGT. V was pared by 4 bases and J by 0 bases, with 13 bases between. CDR3 sequence (DNA): TGTGCCAGCAGTGTACTAACCGCGAGCTCCTACGAGCAGTACTTC. Encoded protein: CASSVLTASSYEQYF.

The chain joins TRBV7-9 to TRBJ2-7, with D perhaps assigned TRBD1 or TRBD2 (6 bases each). This CDR3 contains 18 residues. Per the germline V gene, CDR1 is SEHNR and CDR2 is FQNEAQ (reference sequence). Trimming stripped 2 bases from V and 5 bases from J, with 25 bases between. CDR3 region: CASSLIVIGAQGLNEQYF. The CDR3, as DNA: TGTGCCAGCAGCTTAATTGTAATTGGGGCACAGGGACTGAACGAGCAGTACTTC. The full variable domain, completed using reference TRBV7-9 and TRBJ2-7, is DTGVSQNPRHKITKRGQNVTFRCDPISEHNRLYWYRQTLGQGPEFLTYFQNEAQLEKSRLLSDRFSAERPKGSFSTLEIQRTEQGDSAMYLCASSLIVIGAQGLNEQYFGPGTRLTVT.

The table lists this clone with a few counts. The chain links TRBV6-5 to TRBJ1-3, with D perhaps matching TRBD1 (5 bases). Germline values: CDR1 MNHEY, CDR2 SVGAGI. The CDR3 is 15 residues long. The ends were cut back, 0 bases at V and 3 bases at J, with 9 bases in the middle. CDR3 residues: CASSYSEGYGNTIYF. The CDR3 nucleotides read TGTGCCAGCAGTTACTCGGAGGGGTATGGAAACACCATATATTTT.

To note about this clone: This sample includes further DNA sequences coding for the same CDR3. V is TRBV27 and J is TRBJ2-1; 9 bases align to TRBD1. CDR3 size: 14 residues. Germline assignment: CDR1 MNHEY and CDR2 SMNVEV (reference sequence). Trimming took 4 bases from V and 4 from J; bases not matched to a gene: 2. CDR3 nucleotides: TGTGCCAGCAGTTCAGGACAGGGGTACAATGAGCAGTTCTTC. Translating gives CASSSGQGYNEQFF.

As DNA, the CDR3 is TGTGCCAGCAGCATCTCCACGACAGGGTTCGAGCAGTACTTC. It encodes CASSISTTGFEQYF. The rearrangement links TRBV7-9 to TRBJ2-7, with 7 bases fitting TRBD1. In germline, CDR1 is SEHNR, CDR2 FQNEAQ (reference sequence). The trim removed 5 bases at V and 6 bases at J, leaving 10 bases unmatched. The CDR3 has 14 amino acids. Filled out from reference TRBV7-9 and TRBJ2-7, the complete variable domain reads DTGVSQNPRHKITKRGQNVTFRCDPISEHNRLYWYRQTLGQGPEFLTYFQNEAQLEKSRLLSDRFSAERPKGSFSTLEIQRTEQGDSAMYLCASSISTTGFEQYFGPGTRLTVT.

The rearrangement links TRBV28 to TRBJ2-1; TRBD1 matches 7 bases. Germline V CDR1 and CDR2: MDHEN, SYDVKM. This CDR3 is 13 amino acids long. The J segment lost 8 bases and the V segment lost 5 bases, leaving 6 bases of the junction unmatched. In DNA, the CDR3 is TGTGCCAGCAGTCCCCGGACAGGCCATGAGCAGTTCTTC. It specifies CASSPRTGHEQFF.

A note on this clone: The same CDR3 is also encoded by other DNA sequences in this sample. CDR3: CASSLVPGGGYEQYF. The CDR3 nucleotides read TGTGCCAGCAGCTTAGTTCCAGGAGGGGGCTACGAGCAGTACTTC. This chain links TRBV11-2 with TRBJ2-7, with D perhaps TRBD1 or TRBD2 (6 bases each). Trimming shortened V by 1 base and J by 3 bases, and 13 bases separated the two germline ends. In germline, CDR1 is SGHAT, CDR2 FQNNGV. The CDR3 is made up of 15 amino acids.

In its sample, this clone was seen a few times. V gene TRBV7-8 combines with J gene TRBJ2-1, with D possibly matching TRBD1 (5 bases). The germline V and J ends were trimmed by 5 bases and 6 bases, with 14 bases remaining between them. Germline lookup yields CDR1 SGHVS and CDR2 FQNEAQ. The length of the CDR3 is 14 residues. CDR3 sequence: CASSARQGGNEQFF. The CDR3 nucleotides read TGTGCCAGCAGCGCACGTCAGGGTGGCAATGAGCAGTTCTTC.

The chain recombines TRBV6-1 with TRBJ1-1; 7 nucleotides match TRBD1. The V segment lost 4 bases and the J segment 0 bases; nucleotides outside the gene matches: 2. CDR1 is MNHNS and CDR2 is SASEGT in the germline V gene. The CDR3 extends over 14 amino acids. CDR3 coding DNA: TGTGCCAGCAGTGCGGGACAGCTGAACACTGAAGCTTTCTTT. Translated, it gives CASSAGQLNTEAFF.

The V call is TRBV27, the J call TRBJ2-7, with TRBD1 identical over 10 bases. The CDR3 is 15 amino acids. V was clipped by 5 bases and J by 5 bases; unmatched bases: 9. Germline CDR1 reads MNHEY; CDR2 reads SMNVEV (reference sequence). The DNA of the CDR3 is TGTGCCAGCAGTCTCAGGACAGGGGGGTTAGACGAGCAGTACTTC. Its translation: CASSLRTGGLDEQYF.

Details on this clone: This may arise from a read error, as a much more abundant clone is one base away. In the same sample, other DNA sequences code for this CDR3. The CDR3 loop reads CAISEGNYGYTF. The CDR3 coding sequence is TGTGCCATCAGTGAAGGGAACTATGGCTACACCTTC. J is TRBJ1-2 and V is TRBV10-3; D remains ambiguous. V was pared by 3 bases and J by 2 bases, with 4 bases between. The germline CDR1 and CDR2 sequences are ENHRY and SYGVKD. This CDR3 comprises 12 residues.

The chain links TRBV30 to TRBJ1-2; tentatively, D is TRBD1 (5 bases). Germline V gene data show CDR1 as GTSNPN and CDR2 as SVGIG (reference sequence). Trimming removed 3 bases at V and 8 bases at J, with 19 bases between. This CDR3 is 14 amino acids long. CDR3 in DNA: TGTGCCTGGAGAGAAGACAGCATCAGGGCGGGCTACACCTTC. Protein: CAWREDSIRAGYTF. The variable domain in full, with the rest retrieved from reference TRBV30 and TRBJ1-2, is SQTIHQWPATLVQPVGSPLSLECTVEGTSNPNLYWYRQAAGRGLQLLFYSVGIGQISSEVPQNLSASRPQDRQFILSSKKLLLSDSGFYLCAWREDSIRAGYTFGSGTRLTVV.

This chain joins TRBV30 and TRBJ2-5; 7 bases line up with TRBD1. V lost 1 base and J lost 2; bases outside the gene matches: 4. Germline loops: CDR1 GTSNPN, CDR2 SVGIG (reference sequence). The CDR3 has 14 residues. In nucleotides, the CDR3 is TGTGCCTGGAGTGCCTGGGACAGACAAGAGACCCAGTACTTC. Amino acid sequence: CAWSAWDRQETQYF.

J is TRBJ2-3 and V is TRBV6-1; D uncertain. Germline CDR1 is MNHNS and CDR2 is SASEGT. The CDR3 is made up of 17 amino acids. The germline V and J ends were trimmed by 4 bases and 2 bases, with 19 bases remaining between them. In nucleotides, the CDR3 is TGTGCCAGCAGTGTTTCGGCCCCCTTGACCCACACAGATACGCAGTATTTT. It encodes CASSVSAPLTHTDTQYF.

J is TRBJ2-5 and V is TRBV7-9, with D possibly matching TRBD1 (5 bases). Germline V lookup: CDR1 SEHNR, CDR2 FQNEAQ (reference sequence). The germline V and J ends were trimmed by 1 base and 1 base, with 10 bases remaining between them. The CDR3 runs 15 residues. CDR3 amino acids: CASSLGQLRQETQYF. The CDR3 DNA is TGTGCCAGCAGCTTAGGACAGCTTCGCCAAGAGACCCAGTACTTC.

The genes are TRBV4-1 and TRBJ2-7; TRBD2 agrees at 9 bases. Per the germline V gene, CDR1 is MGHRA and CDR2 is YSYEKL. This CDR3 contains 13 residues. The V gene end was trimmed by 5 bases and the J gene end by 2 bases; junction bases not matched to a gene: 1. In nucleotides, the CDR3 is TGCGCCAGCAGCGCGGGAGGGCCCTACGAGCAGTACTTC. Amino acids: CASSAGGPYEQYF.

This rearrangement joins TRBV29-1 to TRBJ1-2; unclear D gene. The CDR3 is 14 amino acids. CDR1 is SQVTM, CDR2 ANQGSEA, per germline. V was shortened by 0 bases and J by 5 bases, with 13 bases between the two germline ends. The CDR3 sequence: CSVEDPILAYGYTF. CDR3 nucleotide sequence: TGCAGCGTTGAAGACCCCATACTTGCGTATGGCTACACCTTC.

The J gene is TRBJ2-7, the V gene TRBV4-1; D remains ambiguous. Trimming removed 3 bases at V and 5 bases at J, with 11 bases between. Germline assignment: CDR1 MGHRA and CDR2 YSYEKL. This CDR3 has 13 residues. CDR3 sequence: CASSQSFGDEQYF. DNA for the CDR3: TGCGCCAGCAGCCAGTCTTTTGGGGACGAGCAGTACTTC.

This clone came up once. The CDR3 protein is CASISGFQETQYF. CDR3 coding DNA: TGTGCCAGCATCTCAGGGTTCCAAGAGACCCAGTACTTC. The V gene is TRBV28, the J gene TRBJ2-5, with D possibly matching TRBD1 (5 bases). Germline V gene data show CDR1 as MDHEN and CDR2 as SYDVKM. Trimming cost V 7 bases and J 1 base, with 10 bases left between them. The CDR3 has 13 residues.

The chain uses TRBV27 and TRBJ2-7; the D is unclear. This CDR3 spans 13 amino acids. Germline loops: CDR1 MNHEY, CDR2 SMNVEV (reference sequence). V lost 6 bases to trimming and J lost 1 base, with 10 bases between them. The CDR3 spells CASSPTESYEQYF. CDR3 nucleotide sequence: TGTGCCAGCAGCCCTACCGAGTCCTACGAGCAGTACTTC.